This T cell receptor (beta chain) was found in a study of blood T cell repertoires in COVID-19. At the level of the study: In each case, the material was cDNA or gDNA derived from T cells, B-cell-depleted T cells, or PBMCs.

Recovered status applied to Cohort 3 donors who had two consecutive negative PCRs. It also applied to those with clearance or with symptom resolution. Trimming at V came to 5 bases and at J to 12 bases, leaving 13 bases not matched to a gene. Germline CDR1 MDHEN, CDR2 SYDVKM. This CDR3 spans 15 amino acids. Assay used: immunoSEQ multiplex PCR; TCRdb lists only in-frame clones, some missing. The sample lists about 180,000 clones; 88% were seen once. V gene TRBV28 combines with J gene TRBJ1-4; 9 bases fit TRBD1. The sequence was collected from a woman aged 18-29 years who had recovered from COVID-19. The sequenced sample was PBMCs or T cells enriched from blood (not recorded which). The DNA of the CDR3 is TGTGCCAGCAGTCGCCGACAGGGGGGGATGAAAGAACTGTTTTTT. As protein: CASSRRQGGMKELFF.